These 16 T cell receptor beta chains were sequenced from one sample in a study of T cells after yellow fever vaccination. TCRdb called the 5' RACE reads again in MiXCR, with one record for every CDR3 protein. The data show about 260,000 distinct CDR3 sequences, 13% seen once. This sample comprised CD4+ T cells sorted from PBMCs, obtained 45 days after the yellow fever booster vaccination. The receptors shown here come from a young man who received the YFV17D yellow fever vaccine.

The rearrangement uses TRBV20-1 and TRBJ2-4; D perhaps matches TRBD2 (5 bases). Trimming took off 5 bases at V and 5 bases at J, with 13 bases between the two ends. Germline values: CDR1 DFQATT, CDR2 SNEGSKA (reference sequence). The CDR3 is 13 residues long. CDR3 sequence: CSAPGEGQNIQYF. The DNA of the CDR3 is TGCAGTGCTCCAGGAGAGGGTCAAAACATTCAGTACTTC.

This clonotype was counted a few times. The V gene is TRBV10-3, the J gene TRBJ2-5; no definite D call. This CDR3 comprises 13 residues. Per germline, CDR1 ENHRY and CDR2 SYGVKD. V lost 6 bases to trimming and J lost 2 bases, with 10 bases between them. For the CDR3, the DNA is TGTGCCATCAGCGGACGATCTCAAGAGACCCAGTACTTC. It is translated as CAISGRSQETQYF.

V gene TRBV24-1 combines with J gene TRBJ2-3; 8 bases fit TRBD1. CDR1 and CDR2 from the germline V gene are KGHDR and SFDVKD. The CDR3 is 17 amino acids. Losses at the gene ends were 7 bases for V and 3 bases for J; bases not matched to a gene: 14. In nucleotides, the CDR3 is TGTGCCACCAGCCACAAGACGACAGGGGTGGGAACAGATACGCAGTATTTT. This translates into CATSHKTTGVGTDTQYF.

This clonotype turned up a few times. The chain employs TRBV7-9 and TRBJ2-3, with TRBD2 matching over 8 bases. Germline V gene lookup returns CDR1 SEHNR and CDR2 FQNEAQ (reference sequence). Unmatched junction bases numbered 4, after V lost 4 bases and J lost 1 base. The CDR3 covers 15 residues. CDR3 loop: CASSSMTSGTDTQYF. For the CDR3, the DNA is TGTGCCAGCAGCTCGATGACTAGCGGCACAGATACGCAGTATTTT.

The chain links TRBV7-2 to TRBJ2-5, with D possibly being TRBD2 (5 bases). Germline CDR1 is SGHTA and CDR2 is FQGNSA. V lost 1 base and J 7 bases, leaving 13 bases between the germline ends. This CDR3 is 14 amino acids long. The CDR3 is CASSLGVFRGTQYF. The CDR3 coding sequence is TGTGCCAGCAGCTTAGGGGTCTTCCGGGGGACCCAGTACTTC.

The genes are TRBV7-2 and TRBJ2-3; D ambiguous. CDR3 length: 14 amino acids. V gave up 5 bases and J gave up 7 bases, with 16 bases separating them. CDR1 and CDR2 (germline): SGHTA, FQGNSA. CDR3 sequence: CASSPAVGLNTQYF. As DNA, the CDR3 is TGTGCCAGCAGCCCGGCCGTAGGCTTGAATACGCAGTATTTT.

The V gene is TRBV21-1, the J gene TRBJ2-1; the D call of TRBD2 is as the table states it, not checked on the DNA. TRBV21-1 is assigned pseudogene status. The CDR3 is made up of 15 amino acids. This CDR3 reads CASSRGLAGAHEQFF. CDR3 nucleotides: TGTGCCAGCAGCAGGGGACTAGCGGGAGCCCATGAGCAGTTCTTC.

The CDR3 DNA sequence: TGTGCCAGCAGCTTAGGGTATACGGGAGGCCTATACAATGAGCAGTTCTTC. Its protein is CASSLGYTGGLYNEQFF. The chain links TRBV7-2 to TRBJ2-1, with 7 bases matching TRBD2. Germline trimming cut 1 base from V and 4 bases from J; bases unmatched to any gene: 10. The CDR3 is 17 residues long. CDR1 SGHTA and CDR2 FQGNSA come from the germline V gene.

The chain couples TRBV4-1 to TRBJ2-1; D is undetermined. The V end was cut by 3 bases, the J end by 5 bases, with 5 bases between. This CDR3 region has 12 residues. Looked up from germline, CDR1 is MGHRA and CDR2 is YSYEKL. The CDR3: CASSQENNEQFF. Here the CDR3 DNA reads TGCGCCAGCAGCCAGGAAAACAATGAGCAGTTCTTC.

This clonotype was seen more than once but under ten times. The chain combines TRBV6-2 or TRBV6-3 with TRBJ1-1, with 7 bases identical to TRBD1. The germline CDR1 and CDR2 sequences are MNHEY and SVGEGT. This CDR3 is 15 amino acids long. The junction had 8 bases not matched to a gene; V was cut back by 2 bases and J by 5 bases. CDR3 DNA sequence: TGTGCCAGCAGTTACCTACGGAGGGGGCGAACTGAAGCTTTCTTT. It specifies CASSYLRRGRTEAFF.

The chain uses TRBV7-2 and TRBJ2-7; 8 bases fit TRBD2. J gave up 2 bases and V 0 bases, and 0 bases lay outside the gene matches. The CDR3 totals 14 residues. CDR1 is SGHTA and CDR2 is FQGNSA in the germline V gene. The CDR3, as DNA: TGTGCCAGCAGCTTAGCTAGCGGGACCTACGAGCAGTACTTC. Amino acid sequence: CASSLASGTYEQYF.

This clonotype came up many times. The chain uses TRBV3-1 and TRBJ2-7; D gene uncertain. Germline V lookup: CDR1 LGHDT, CDR2 YNNKEL (reference sequence). Trimming cost V 1 base and J 3 bases, with 7 bases left between them. The CDR3 spans 13 residues. The CDR3 here is CASSQGRRYEQYF. CDR3 nucleotides: TGTGCCAGCAGCCAAGGAAGGCGCTACGAGCAGTACTTC.

The chain uses TRBV11-3 and TRBJ2-1; 8 bases map to TRBD1. V shed 5 bases and J 13 bases; nucleotides not matched to a gene: 7. The CDR3 is made up of 12 amino acids. The germline CDR1 and CDR2 sequences are SGHNT and YENEEA. The chain's CDR3 is CASSLDRVQQFF. The CDR3 nucleotides read TGTGCCAGCAGCCTGGACAGGGTACAACAGTTCTTC.

The chain links TRBV7-9 to TRBJ2-1; D is perhaps TRBD1 (8 bases). Trimming shortened V by 7 bases and J by 5 bases, and 21 bases separated the two germline ends. Germline lookup yields CDR1 SEHNR and CDR2 FQNEAQ (reference sequence). The CDR3 spans 16 residues. CDR3 in DNA: TGTGCCAGCACCACCGGAGGGGGGGGACAGGACAATGAGCAGTTCTTC. Translating it yields CASTTGGGGQDNEQFF.

This clonotype came up a few times. This sequence joins TRBV7-8 and TRBJ2-5; no clear D. This CDR3 is 16 amino acids long. Germline CDR1 is SGHVS and CDR2 is FQNEAQ. With 1 base removed from V and 5 bases from J, the gap between germline ends came to 17 bases. CDR3 coding DNA: TGTGCCAGCAGCTTAGATTCTTCGAGGACGTGGGAGACCCAGTACTTC. This codes for CASSLDSSRTWETQYF. Full variable domain (remainder filled in from reference TRBV7-8 and TRBJ2-5): GAGVSQSPRYKVAKRGQDVALRCDPISGHVSLFWYQQALGQGPEFLTYFQNEAQLDKSGLPSDRFFAERPEGSVSTLKIQRTQQEDSAVYLCASSLDSSRTWETQYFGPGTRLLVL.

This clonotype was detected only a few times. This rearrangement joins TRBV6-1 to TRBJ2-5, with D tentatively TRBD2 (6 bases). The V end was cut by 4 bases, the J end by 7 bases, with 16 bases between. Germline CDR1 MNHNS, CDR2 SASEGT. The CDR3 consists of 14 residues. The CDR3 nucleotides read TGTGCCAGCAGTGGTCTAGCGCCGAAGGGGACCCAGTACTTC. It specifies CASSGLAPKGTQYF.